The 6 T cell receptor beta chains below come from one sample, sequenced in a study of T cell changes during pregnancy in multiple sclerosis. Profiled with immunoSEQ multiplex PCR; TCRdb holds only in-frame clones, not every one. The table shows approximately 80,000 clones, with 93% occurring only once. Sample: peripheral blood, taken in the second trimester of pregnancy. These receptors originate from a female donor in good health, enrolled as a control in a pregnancy study.

CDR3 sequence reads: CASSQDLAGGTDTQYF. The CDR3 DNA reads as TGCGCCAGCAGCCAAGATCTTGCGGGGGGAACAGATACGCAGTATTTT. This chain joins TRBV4-3 and TRBJ2-3, with 8 positions matching TRBD2. J gave up 3 bases and V 0 bases, and 5 bases lay outside the gene matches. This CDR3 region has 16 residues. CDR1 is LGHNA, CDR2 YSLEER, per germline.

CDR3 bases: TGTGCCAGTTCCAGCAGGGTGGTCACCGGGGAGCTGTTTTTT. Translating it yields CASSSRVVTGELFF. The J gene is TRBJ2-2, the V gene TRBV19, with D possibly TRBD1 on 5 matching bases. This CDR3 has 14 amino acids. The V and J ends lost 8 bases and 4 bases respectively, with 14 bases between them. Germline V gives CDR1 LNHDA, CDR2 SQIVND (reference sequence).

The chain is built from TRBV6-5 and TRBJ2-2, with 7 bases lining up with TRBD1. The germline gives CDR1 MNHEY, CDR2 SVGAGI. V shed 4 bases, J shed 6 bases, and the junction held 5 bases outside the gene matches. The CDR3 extends over 14 amino acids. This CDR3 is CASSFTTGAGELFF. DNA for the CDR3: TGTGCCAGCAGTTTTACAACAGGGGCCGGGGAGCTGTTTTTT.

The chain recombines TRBV9 with TRBJ2-7; the D gene is possibly TRBD1 (6 bases). Trimming left V 0 bases short and J 6 bases short, with 16 bases between. CDR3 size: 15 residues. Germline V gene lookup returns CDR1 SGDLS and CDR2 YYNGEE. The CDR3 coding sequence is TGTGCCAGCAGCGTAGAAGGAACAGGGAGTGGCGAGCAGTACTTC. This gives the protein CASSVEGTGSGEQYF.

The chain links TRBV6-5 to TRBJ1-3; D gene ambiguous. CDR3 length equals 11 residues. Germline lookup yields CDR1 MNHEY and CDR2 SVGAGI. V was trimmed by 10 bases and J by 0 bases, leaving 4 bases between them. The DNA for the CDR3 is TGTGCCATTCACTCTGGAAACACCATATATTTT. This sequence encodes CAIHSGNTIYF.

The CDR3 DNA is TGTGCCATCACTGACAGTACCCAGTCCTACGAGCAGTACTTC. Residues: CAITDSTQSYEQYF. The V call is TRBV10-3, the J call TRBJ2-7, with D maybe TRBD1 (5 bases). V was clipped by 7 bases and J by 1 base, with 14 bases between them. The length of the CDR3 is 14 residues. Germline V gene sequence: CDR1 ENHRY, CDR2 SYGVKD.